The 19 T cell receptor beta chains listed next were all sequenced from one sample in a study of OX40 agonist ivuxolimab in advanced cancers. Some clones are missing from TCRdb's copy, which holds only in-frame ones; the method was immunoSEQ multiplex PCR. The table lists about 72,000 clones, 65% to 85% of them singletons, with around 5% in the top ten. The source was CD4+ or CD8+ T cells sorted from blood, collected in a trial of the OX40 agonist ivuxolimab. The receptors shown here come from an adult with an advanced solid tumor such as melanoma, head and neck, liver or kidney cancer.

The sample holds a few counts of this clone. The CDR3 region is CASQGGVRNTEAFF. The DNA for the CDR3 is TGTGCCAGCCAGGGCGGGGTTAGGAACACTGAAGCTTTCTTT. This sequence joins TRBV18 and TRBJ1-1, with D perhaps TRBD1 (5 bases). Trimming shortened V by 8 bases and J by 1 base, and 14 bases separated the two germline ends. Per germline, CDR1 KGHSH and CDR2 LQKENI. The CDR3 is 14 amino acids.

The gene calls are TRBV12-5 and TRBJ2-7; D unresolved. The CDR3 covers 11 residues. CDR1 and CDR2 (germline): LGHNT, FRNRAP. V was pared by 4 bases and J by 6 bases, with 7 bases between. The CDR3 DNA sequence: TGTGCTAGTGGTTCCCTTATCGAGCAGTACTTC. It yields the protein CASGSLIEQYF.

The chain carries TRBV6-5 and TRBJ2-3; D call uncertain. Deletions cut 4 bases from V and 5 bases from J, with 13 bases between. CDR1 is MNHEY, CDR2 SVGAGI, per germline. The CDR3 covers 14 residues. CDR3 residues: CASSLVSTRDTQYF. The CDR3 DNA reads as TGTGCCAGCAGTTTAGTTAGCACAAGAGATACGCAGTATTTT.

The chain is built from TRBV18 and TRBJ1-1; D perhaps matches TRBD1 (6 bases). Germline assignment: CDR1 KGHSH and CDR2 LQKENI. Trimming left V 3 bases short and J 1 base short, with 9 bases between. This CDR3 is 14 amino acids long. CDR3: CASSPETGNTEAFF. CDR3 DNA: TGTGCCAGCTCACCGGAGACAGGGAACACTGAAGCTTTCTTT. The full variable domain, with the rest looked up from reference TRBV18 and TRBJ1-1, is NAGVMQNPRHLVRRRGQEARLRCSPMKGHSHVYWYRQLPEEGLKFMVYLQKENIIDESGMPKERFSAEFPKEGPSILRIQQVVRGDSAAYFCASSPETGNTEAFFGQGTRLTVV.

The J gene is TRBJ2-1, the V gene TRBV6-6; D gene ambiguous. Germline V gives CDR1 MNHNY, CDR2 SVGAGI (reference sequence). With 6 bases removed from V and 8 bases from J, the gap between germline ends came to 14 bases. This CDR3 spans 13 amino acids. CDR3 sequence reads: CASRPPSGDEQFF. DNA for the CDR3: TGTGCCAGCAGGCCACCCTCAGGAGATGAGCAGTTCTTC.

This rearrangement joins TRBV5-1 to TRBJ1-1, with no clear D. CDR3 length: 13 amino acids. V dropped 4 bases and J dropped 1 base, with 8 bases sitting between them. Germline V gene data show CDR1 as SGHRS and CDR2 as YFSETQ. The CDR3 spells CASSAGTNTEAFF. The DNA for the CDR3 is TGCGCCAGCAGCGCGGGAACGAACACTGAAGCTTTCTTT.

The rearrangement links TRBV7-2 to TRBJ2-1, with 10 bases lining up with TRBD2. The CDR3 is 16 amino acids. CDR1 and CDR2 (germline): SGHTA, FQGNSA. V lost 5 bases and J lost 5; bases outside the gene matches: 9. The CDR3 DNA reads as TGTGCCAGCAGCCTCGTTTTCGGACTAGCGGACAATGAGCAGTTCTTC. It encodes CASSLVFGLADNEQFF.

This clone has a handful of counts. The chain combines TRBV7-6 with TRBJ2-2; 8 bases fit TRBD2. The trim removed 3 bases at V and 2 bases at J, leaving 8 bases unmatched. This CDR3 region has 17 residues. Germline V CDR1 and CDR2: SGHVS, FNYEAQ. CDR3: CASSLRGANSNTGELFF. The CDR3 DNA is TGTGCCAGCAGCTTGCGGGGGGCTAATAGTAACACCGGGGAGCTGTTTTTT.

This chain uses TRBV11-1 with TRBJ1-6, with D uncertain. CDR3 size: 13 residues. Germline V gives CDR1 SGHAT, CDR2 FQDESV (reference sequence). Trimming cost V 2 bases and J 7 bases, with 6 bases left between them. CDR3 sequence reads: CASSLKLNSPLHF. DNA for the CDR3: TGTGCCAGCAGCTTAAAACTAAATTCACCCCTCCACTTT.

The CDR3 spells CASSFTGGSEQYF. DNA of the CDR3: TGTGCCAGCAGCTTCACGGGGGGAAGCGAGCAGTACTTC. V is TRBV7-9 and J is TRBJ2-5; 7 bases are shared with TRBD2. The J call may be incorrect, as the DNA end agrees better with TRBJ2-7. Germline V CDR1 and CDR2: SEHNR, FQNEAQ (reference sequence). The CDR3 consists of 13 residues.

This clone occurred once. This chain links TRBV20-1 with TRBJ2-1, with D unclear. Germline CDR1 reads DFQATT; CDR2 reads SNEGSKA (reference sequence). Trimming took off 0 bases at V and 3 bases at J, with 0 bases between the two ends. The CDR3 is made up of 11 amino acids. The chain's CDR3 is CSARDYNEQFF. Here the CDR3 DNA reads TGCAGTGCTAGAGACTACAATGAGCAGTTCTTC.

The V call is TRBV5-4, the J call TRBJ2-3, with 11 bases aligning to TRBD2. This CDR3 is built from 14 residues. J gave up 4 bases and V 9 bases, and 7 bases lay outside the gene matches. The germline gives CDR1 SGHNT, CDR2 YYREEE (reference sequence). As DNA, the CDR3 is TGTGCCACCAGTAGCGGGGGGGCCTCAGATACGCAGTATTTT. Protein: CATSSGGASDTQYF. Combining the CDR3 with reference TRBV5-4 and TRBJ2-3 gives the whole variable domain ETGVTQSPTHLIKTRGQQVTLRCSSQSGHNTVSWYQQALGQGPQFIFQYYREEENGRGNFPPRFSGLQFPNYSSELNVNALELDDSALYLCATSSGGASDTQYFGPGTRLTVL.

V is TRBV6-5 and J is TRBJ1-5; D unresolved. The CDR3 contains 9 residues. Germline V lookup: CDR1 MNHEY, CDR2 SVGAGI. Trimming removed 0 bases at V and 13 bases at J, with 1 base between. The CDR3 region has the DNA TGTGCCAGCAGTTACTCTCAGCATTTT. This encodes CASSYSQHF.

This clone was seen only a few times. J is TRBJ1-2 and V is TRBV19, with D unclear. CDR1 is LNHDA and CDR2 is SQIVND in the germline V gene (reference sequence). V shed 4 bases and J shed 7 bases, with 7 bases lying between them. The CDR3 is 11 amino acids. The CDR3 region is CASSRAGGYTF. As DNA, the CDR3 is TGTGCCAGTAGTAGGGCCGGTGGCTACACCTTC. The full variable domain, rest sourced from reference TRBV19 and TRBJ1-2, is DGGITQSPKYLFRKEGQNVTLSCEQNLNHDAMYWYRQDPGQGLRLIYYSQIVNDFQKGDIAEGYSVSREKKESFPLTVTSAQKNPTAFYLCASSRAGGYTFGSGTRLTVV.

V and J are TRBV13 and TRBJ2-1; TRBD1 aligns across 8 bases. The CDR3 length is 17 residues. Germline V gene sequence: CDR1 PRHDT, CDR2 FYEKMQ (reference sequence). With 5 bases clipped from V and 3 bases from J, the junction kept 12 bases outside the gene matches. CDR3 in DNA: TGTGCCAGCAGCACCCCGACAGGGGCCCTACTCTACAATGAGCAGTTCTTC. It yields the protein CASSTPTGALLYNEQFF.

The gene calls are TRBV28 and TRBJ2-3; TRBD1 or TRBD2 may be the D gene (5 bases each). Trimming stripped 7 bases from V and 3 bases from J, with 17 bases between. CDR1 MDHEN and CDR2 SYDVKM come from the germline V gene. This CDR3 region has 15 residues. CDR3 sequence (DNA): TGTGCCAGCACCTCCCTAGGGACGGGTACAGATACGCAGTATTTT. Protein sequence: CASTSLGTGTDTQYF.

This sequence joins TRBV25-1 and TRBJ2-5; 10 positions agree with TRBD1. Germline assignment: CDR1 MGHDK and CDR2 SYGVNS. J gave up 4 bases and V 3 bases, and 5 bases lay outside the gene matches. This CDR3 is 15 amino acids long. CDR3 in amino acids: CASSDPRQGAETQYF. The CDR3 region has the DNA TGTGCCAGCAGTGACCCCCGACAGGGGGCAGAGACCCAGTACTTC.

The V and J genes are TRBV7-9 and TRBJ2-1; possible D gene TRBD1, 6 bases. Germline-derived CDR1 and CDR2 are SEHNR and FQNEAQ (reference sequence). The length of the CDR3 is 13 residues. V was pared by 0 bases and J by 10 bases, with 10 bases between. The CDR3 loop reads CASSLAGDREQFF. CDR3 in DNA: TGTGCCAGCAGCTTAGCGGGAGACAGGGAGCAGTTCTTC.

The chain combines TRBV5-6 with TRBJ2-1; 8 bases are a match to TRBD1. This CDR3 contains 17 residues. V was pared by 3 bases and J by 4 bases, with 12 bases of the junction left unmatched. Germline V CDR1 and CDR2: SGHDT, YYEEEE. CDR3 sequence: CASSSGRTGTLYNEQFF. In DNA, the CDR3 is TGTGCCAGCAGCTCCGGAAGGACAGGGACTCTATACAATGAGCAGTTCTTC.